The 10 T cell receptor beta chains listed next were all sequenced from one sample in a study of cytomegalovirus exposure and HLA in healthy donors. Vbeta (60) and Jbeta (13) primers were used in the PCR. Sequenced by immunoSEQ multiplex PCR; TCRdb stores in-frame clones only, minus some. The data hold some 140,000 clones, with around 79% observed a single time. Specimen: PBMCs. The receptor source for this set is a female donor in good health and CMV-seronegative.

The chain is built from TRBV13 and TRBJ2-7, with 7 bases lining up with TRBD1. CDR1 is PRHDT, CDR2 FYEKMQ, per germline (reference sequence). This CDR3 spans 14 amino acids. J lost 7 bases, V lost 2 bases, and 8 bases had no gene match. CDR3 nucleotide sequence: TGTGCCAGCAGCTTAAACACAGGGGTTGGGGAGCAGTACTTC. It is translated as CASSLNTGVGEQYF.

Concerning this clone: One end of the junction varies from germline; a read error may be responsible. The chain couples TRBV7-7 to TRBJ1-2; 9 bases are shared with TRBD1. The CDR3 covers 14 residues. Germline CDR1 is SSHAT and CDR2 is FNYEAQ (reference sequence). This chain's CDR3 is CASSPIQGAYGYTF. The CDR3 bases are TGTGCTAGCAGCCCCATACAGGGGGCCTATGGCTACACCTTC.

The chain joins TRBV4-1 to TRBJ2-1, with TRBD2 matching 12 bases. V was clipped by 3 bases and J by 8 bases; unmatched bases: 8. Germline CDR1 and CDR2: MGHRA and YSYEKL. The CDR3 is 16 amino acids. The chain's CDR3 is CASSHTTSGSVDEQFF. In nucleotides, the CDR3 is TGCGCCAGCAGCCACACGACTAGCGGGAGTGTCGATGAGCAGTTCTTC.

V usage is TRBV5-6 and J usage is TRBJ2-2; D is possibly TRBD2 (6 bases). CDR3 length: 16 amino acids. V was trimmed by 4 bases and J by 2 bases, leaving 15 bases between them. Germline V CDR1 and CDR2: SGHDT, YYEEEE. The CDR3 nucleotides are TGTGCCAGCAGCATGCCCGGGACTCACAACACCGGGGAGCTGTTTTTT. Its protein is CASSMPGTHNTGELFF.

The chain has TRBV5-1 and TRBJ2-3; possibly TRBD1 for D (5 bases). The germline V and J ends were trimmed by 4 bases and 0 bases, with 15 bases remaining between them. The CDR3 runs to 16 residues. Germline V gives CDR1 SGHRS, CDR2 YFSETQ. The CDR3 loop reads CASSAATVLSTDTQYF. The CDR3 bases are TGCGCCAGCAGCGCGGCGACAGTACTAAGCACAGATACGCAGTATTTT. Full variable domain (remainder filled in from reference TRBV5-1 and TRBJ2-3): KAGVTQTPRYLIKTRGQQVTLSCSPISGHRSVSWYQQTPGQGLQFLFEYFSETQRNKGNFPGRFSGRQFSNSRSEMNVSTLELGDSALYLCASSAATVLSTDTQYFGPGTRLTVL.

V is TRBV10-1 and J is TRBJ1-5; 10 bases are shared with TRBD1. This CDR3 is built from 14 residues. CDR1 WNHNN and CDR2 SYGVQD come from the germline V gene (reference sequence). V shed 8 bases and J 5 bases; nucleotides not matched to a gene: 6. This chain's CDR3 is CASQTGGADQPQHF. CDR3 nucleotide sequence: TGCGCCAGCCAGACAGGGGGCGCGGATCAGCCCCAGCATTTT.

This chain connects TRBV5-4 to TRBJ2-7; tentative D call: TRBD1 (6 bases). Trimming shortened V by 4 bases and J by 2 bases, and 16 bases separated the two germline ends. The CDR3 spans 15 residues. Looked up from germline, CDR1 is SGHNT and CDR2 is YYREEE (reference sequence). In nucleotides, the CDR3 is TGTGCCAGCAGCCGGCTGACAGGTCCTACCTACGAGCAGTACTTC. This encodes CASSRLTGPTYEQYF.

This clone appeared a few times. The chain couples TRBV7-9 to TRBJ2-6; D is unclear. Per the germline V gene, CDR1 is SEHNR and CDR2 is FQNEAQ (reference sequence). The length of the CDR3 is 12 residues. The CDR3 DNA is TGTGGCGGTAGCTCTGGGGCCAACGTCCTGACTTTC. Its protein product is CGGSSGANVLTF. The full variable domain, with the rest looked up from reference TRBV7-9 and TRBJ2-6, is DTGVSQNPRHKITKRGQNVTFRCDPISEHNRLYWYRQTLGQGPEFLTYFQNEAQLEKSRLLSDRFSAERPKGSFSTLEIQRTEQGDSAMYLCGGSSGANVLTFGAGSRLTVL.

V and J are TRBV11-2 and TRBJ1-5; D perhaps matches TRBD1 (5 bases). Per germline, CDR1 SGHAT and CDR2 FQNNGV. Trimming took off 3 bases at V and 8 bases at J, with 14 bases between the two ends. The CDR3 sequence is 14 residues long. The CDR3 nucleotides read TGTGCCAGCAGCTTCTCGGGTGGGGGGGAGCCCCAGCATTTT. Translation: CASSFSGGGEPQHF. The variable domain in full, completed from reference TRBV11-2 and TRBJ1-5, reads EAGVAQSPRYKIIEKRQSVAFWCNPISGHATLYWYQQILGQGPKLLIQFQNNGVVDDSQLPKDRFSAERLKGVDSTLKIQPAKLEDSAVYLCASSFSGGGEPQHFGDGTRLSIL.

This clone was seen once. The rearrangement links TRBV4-1 to TRBJ1-3; D perhaps matches TRBD1 (5 bases). The CDR3 extends over 20 amino acids. In germline, CDR1 is MGHRA, CDR2 YSYEKL. V gave up 0 bases and J gave up 1 base, with 22 bases separating them. The CDR3 is CASSQEVQPPAGGSGNTIYF. The CDR3 DNA is TGCGCCAGCAGCCAAGAGGTCCAACCCCCTGCGGGGGGTTCTGGAAACACCATATATTTT.